This TCR beta chain is drawn from a study of PD-L1 blockade in urothelial cancer. Study at large: Treatment start was followed by blood analysis at 3 weeks (second dose) and again at 6 weeks. Study results and limitations: Greater 3-week expansion of tumor-associated blood clones was recorded for durable-benefit patients.

Documented time point: pretreatment peripheral blood. This clone has more than one count but fewer than ten. Its antigen remains unknown. Each PCR reaction had synthetic TCR analog templates spiked into it. Sequencing was performed with immunoSEQ multiplex PCR; in TCRdb, only in-frame clones are kept and a portion is missing. The sample has 45,000 or so clones, 82% seen once. From germline, CDR1 is MNHEY and CDR2 SMNVEV (reference sequence). CDR3 size: 15 residues. The V gene end was trimmed by 4 bases and the J gene end by 4 bases; junction bases not matched to a gene: 4. The chain has TRBV27 and TRBJ2-2, with TRBD1 identical over 9 bases. The TCR sequence derives from a man aged 50-60 years with urothelial cancer. The sequencing used PBMCs, collected around atezolizumab (anti-PD-L1) treatment. CDR3 nucleotide sequence: TGTGCCAGCAGTTGGACAGGGGTGGGCACCGGGGAGCTGTTTTTT. Protein product: CASSWTGVGTGELFF.